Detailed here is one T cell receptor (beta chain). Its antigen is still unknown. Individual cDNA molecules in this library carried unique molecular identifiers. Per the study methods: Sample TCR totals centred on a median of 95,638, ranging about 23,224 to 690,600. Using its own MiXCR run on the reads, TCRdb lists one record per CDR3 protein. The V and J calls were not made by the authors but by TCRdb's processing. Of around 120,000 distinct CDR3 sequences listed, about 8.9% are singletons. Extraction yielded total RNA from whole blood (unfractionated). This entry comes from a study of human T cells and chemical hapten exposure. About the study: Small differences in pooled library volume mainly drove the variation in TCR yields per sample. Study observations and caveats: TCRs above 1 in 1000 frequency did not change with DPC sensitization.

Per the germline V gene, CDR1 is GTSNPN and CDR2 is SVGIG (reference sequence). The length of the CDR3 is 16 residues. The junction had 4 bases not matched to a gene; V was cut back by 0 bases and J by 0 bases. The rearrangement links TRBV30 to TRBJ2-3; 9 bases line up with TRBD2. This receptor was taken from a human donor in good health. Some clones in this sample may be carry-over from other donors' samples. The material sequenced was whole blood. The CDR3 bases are TGTGCCTGGAGTGTCCTAGCGGGACTTAGCACAGATACGCAGTATTTT. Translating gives CAWSVLAGLSTDTQYF.